Listed here is a single T cell receptor beta chain. Its antigen remains unknown. In germline, CDR1 is SQVTM, CDR2 ANQGSEA. The V and J ends lost 1 base and 8 bases, in that order; junction bases with no gene match: 7. The CDR3 spans 14 residues. These data belong to a study of beta chain features in type 1 diabetes. Expressed TCRB transcripts were sequenced because the entire RNA isolate underwent reverse transcription. TCRdb's copy holds only in-frame clones and misses some; the assay was immunoSEQ multiplex PCR. The sample gives a few hundred thousand clones, around 25% of which show up once; roughly 0.011% is in the top ten. Blood was drawn once from each donor into heparinised tubes. The draws averaged roughly 120 mL. Study-level findings and limits: In every one of the four CD4+ subsets, TCRB CDR3s were moderately but significantly shorter in Type 1 diabetes patients. When cDNA is sequenced, cells with high TCR expression could be over-represented. Patients and controls would be equally affected if PCR favored shorter templates.

Sequencing was carried out using naive CD4+ T cells from blood. This clonotype was obtained from a woman in her thirties with type 1 diabetes. This chain links TRBV29-1 with TRBJ1-2, with 10 bases lining up with TRBD1. In DNA, the CDR3 is TGCAGCGTTGAAGGGGACAGGGGCGCAAAAGGCTACACCTTC. This translates into CSVEGDRGAKGYTF.